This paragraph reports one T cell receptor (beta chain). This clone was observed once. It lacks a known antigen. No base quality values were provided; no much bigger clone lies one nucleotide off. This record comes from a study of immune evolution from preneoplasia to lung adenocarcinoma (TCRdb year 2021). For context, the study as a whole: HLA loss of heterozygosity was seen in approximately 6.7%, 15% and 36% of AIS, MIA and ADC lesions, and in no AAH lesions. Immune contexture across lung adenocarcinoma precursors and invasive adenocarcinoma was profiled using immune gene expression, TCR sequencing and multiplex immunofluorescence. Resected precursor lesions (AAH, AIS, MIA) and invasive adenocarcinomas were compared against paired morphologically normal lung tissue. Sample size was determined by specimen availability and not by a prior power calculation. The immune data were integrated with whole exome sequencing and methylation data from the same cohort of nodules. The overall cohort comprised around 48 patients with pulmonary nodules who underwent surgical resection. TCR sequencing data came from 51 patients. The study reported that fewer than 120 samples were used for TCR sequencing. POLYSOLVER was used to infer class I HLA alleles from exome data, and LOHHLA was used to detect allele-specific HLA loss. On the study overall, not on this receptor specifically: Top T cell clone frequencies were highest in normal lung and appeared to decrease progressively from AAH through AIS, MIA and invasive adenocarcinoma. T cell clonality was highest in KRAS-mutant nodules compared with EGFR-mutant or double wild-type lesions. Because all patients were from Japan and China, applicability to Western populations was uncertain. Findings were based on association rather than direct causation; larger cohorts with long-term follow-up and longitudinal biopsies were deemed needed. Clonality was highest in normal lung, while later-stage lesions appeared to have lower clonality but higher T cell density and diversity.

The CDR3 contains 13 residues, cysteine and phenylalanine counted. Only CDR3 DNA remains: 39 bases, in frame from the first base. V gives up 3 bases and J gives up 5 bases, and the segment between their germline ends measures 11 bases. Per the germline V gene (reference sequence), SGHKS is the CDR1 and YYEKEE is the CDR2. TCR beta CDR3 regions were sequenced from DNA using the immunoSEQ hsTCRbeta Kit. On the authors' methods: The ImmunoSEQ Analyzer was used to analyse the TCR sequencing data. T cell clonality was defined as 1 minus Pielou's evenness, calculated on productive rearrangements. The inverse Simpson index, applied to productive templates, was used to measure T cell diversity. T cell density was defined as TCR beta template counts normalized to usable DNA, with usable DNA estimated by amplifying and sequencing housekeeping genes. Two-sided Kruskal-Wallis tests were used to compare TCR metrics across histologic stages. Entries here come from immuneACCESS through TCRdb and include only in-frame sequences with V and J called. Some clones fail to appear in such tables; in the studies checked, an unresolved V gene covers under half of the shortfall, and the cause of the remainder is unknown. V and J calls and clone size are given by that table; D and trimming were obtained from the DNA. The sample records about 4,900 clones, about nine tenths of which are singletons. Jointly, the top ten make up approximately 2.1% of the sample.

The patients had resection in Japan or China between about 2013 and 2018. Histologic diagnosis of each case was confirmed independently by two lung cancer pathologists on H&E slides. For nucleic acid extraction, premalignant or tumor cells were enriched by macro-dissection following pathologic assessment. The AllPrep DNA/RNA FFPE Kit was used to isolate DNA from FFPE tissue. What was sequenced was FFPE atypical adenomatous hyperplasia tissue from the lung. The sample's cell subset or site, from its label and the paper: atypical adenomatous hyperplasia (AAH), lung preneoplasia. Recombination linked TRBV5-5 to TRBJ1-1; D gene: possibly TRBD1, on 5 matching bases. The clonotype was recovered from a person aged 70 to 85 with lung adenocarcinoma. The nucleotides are TGTGCCAGCAGCTATGCAGGGAATACTGAAGCTTTCTTT. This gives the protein CASSYAGNTEAFF.